What follows is one T cell receptor beta chain and its context. The data originate from a study of CD8 T cells in Susac syndrome. Healthy donors formed controls matched for age and sex. TEMRA cells were FACS-enriched, with CD8+ and CD4+ T cells isolated negatively. RNA amounts of roughly 0.45 to 1 ug underwent reverse transcription with random hexamers. immunoSEQ multiplex PCR amplified TCR beta CDR3 across 54 Vbeta, 13 Jbeta. TCRdb ran MiXCR on the immunoSEQ multiplex PCR reads and lists one entry per CDR3 protein. This sample has 100,000 to 150,000 distinct CDR3 sequences, with around 94% found just once. The CDR3 contains 15 residues. V gave up 5 bases and J gave up 1 base, with 12 bases separating them. CDR1 SGHTA and CDR2 FQGNSA come from the germline V gene.

Sequenced sample: CD4+ T cells from PBMCs. This clonotype was obtained from a human donor in good health. This chain joins TRBV7-2 and TRBJ1-5; D is undetermined. This chain's CDR3 is CASSVGRLSNQPQHF. CDR3 nucleotides: TGTGCCAGCAGCGTCGGTAGACTCAGCAATCAGCCCCAGCATTTT. Combining the CDR3 with reference TRBV7-2 and TRBJ1-5 gives the whole variable domain GAGVSQSPSNKVTEKGKDVELRCDPISGHTALYWYRQSLGQGLEFLIYFQGNSAPDKSGLPSDRFSAERTGGSVSTLTIQRTQQEDSAVYLCASSVGRLSNQPQHFGDGTRLSIL.